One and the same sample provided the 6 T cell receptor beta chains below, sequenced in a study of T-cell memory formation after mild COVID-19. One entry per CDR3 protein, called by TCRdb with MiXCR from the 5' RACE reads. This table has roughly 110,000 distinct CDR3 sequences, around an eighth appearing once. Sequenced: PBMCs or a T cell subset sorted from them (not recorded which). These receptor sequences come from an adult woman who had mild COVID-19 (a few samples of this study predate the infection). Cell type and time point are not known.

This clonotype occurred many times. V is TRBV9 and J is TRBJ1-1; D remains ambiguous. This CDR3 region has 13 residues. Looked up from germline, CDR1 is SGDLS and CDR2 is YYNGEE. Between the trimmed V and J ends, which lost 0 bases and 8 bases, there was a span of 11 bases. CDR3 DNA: TGTGCCAGCAGCGTAGGATCGGATACCGAAGCTTTCTTT. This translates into CASSVGSDTEAFF.

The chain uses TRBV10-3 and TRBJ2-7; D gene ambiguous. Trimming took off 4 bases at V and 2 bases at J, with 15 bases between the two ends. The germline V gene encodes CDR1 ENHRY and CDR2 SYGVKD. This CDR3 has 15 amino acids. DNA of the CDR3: TGTGCCATCAGTGCACCAGCGAGTCCGACCTACGAGCAGTACTTC. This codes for CAISAPASPTYEQYF.

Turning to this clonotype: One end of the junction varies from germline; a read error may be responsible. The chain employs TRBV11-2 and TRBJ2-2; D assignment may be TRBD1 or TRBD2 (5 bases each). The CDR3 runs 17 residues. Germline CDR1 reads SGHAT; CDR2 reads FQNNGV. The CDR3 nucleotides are TGTGCCAGCAGCCGAGGCGGTCTGGGACGTCACACCGGGAAGCTGTTTTTT. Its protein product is CASSRGGLGRHTGKLFF. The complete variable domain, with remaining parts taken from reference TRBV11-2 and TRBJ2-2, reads EAGVAQSPRYKIIEKRQSVAFWCNPISGHATLYWYQQILGQGPKLLIQFQNNGVVDDSQLPKDRFSAERLKGVDSTLKIQPAKLEDSAVYLCASSRGGLGRHTGKLFFGEGSRLTVL.

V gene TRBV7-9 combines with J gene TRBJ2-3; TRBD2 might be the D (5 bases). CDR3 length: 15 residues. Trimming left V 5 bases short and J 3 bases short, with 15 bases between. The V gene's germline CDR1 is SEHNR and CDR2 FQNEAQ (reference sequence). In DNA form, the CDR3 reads TGTGCCAGCAGCCCCTACCGGGGAGCGACAGATACGCAGTATTTT. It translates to CASSPYRGATDTQYF.

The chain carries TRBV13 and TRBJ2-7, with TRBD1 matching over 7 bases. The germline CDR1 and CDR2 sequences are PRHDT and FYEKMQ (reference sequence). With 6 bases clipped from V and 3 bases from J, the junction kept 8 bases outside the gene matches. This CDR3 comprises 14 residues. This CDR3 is CASSARDRHYEQYF. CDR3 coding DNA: TGTGCCAGCAGTGCCCGGGACAGACACTACGAGCAGTACTTC.

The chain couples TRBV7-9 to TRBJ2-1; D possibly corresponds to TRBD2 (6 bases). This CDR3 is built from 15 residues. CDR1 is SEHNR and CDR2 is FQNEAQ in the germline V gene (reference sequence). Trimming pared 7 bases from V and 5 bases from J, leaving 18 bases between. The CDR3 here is CASTPGRGGHNEQFF. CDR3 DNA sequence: TGTGCCAGCACCCCTGGGCGGGGAGGCCACAATGAGCAGTTCTTC.